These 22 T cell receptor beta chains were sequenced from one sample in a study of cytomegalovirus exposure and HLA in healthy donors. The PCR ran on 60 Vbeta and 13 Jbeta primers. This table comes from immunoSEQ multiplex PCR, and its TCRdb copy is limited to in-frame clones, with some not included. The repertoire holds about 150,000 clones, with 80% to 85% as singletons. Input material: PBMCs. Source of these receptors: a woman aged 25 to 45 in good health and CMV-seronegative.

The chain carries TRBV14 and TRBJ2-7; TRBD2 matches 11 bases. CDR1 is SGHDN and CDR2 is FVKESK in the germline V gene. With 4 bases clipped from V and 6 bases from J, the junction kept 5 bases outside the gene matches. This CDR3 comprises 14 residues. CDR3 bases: TGTGCCAGCAGCCCTGTAGCGGGGGGGCGCGAGCAGTACTTC. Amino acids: CASSPVAGGREQYF.

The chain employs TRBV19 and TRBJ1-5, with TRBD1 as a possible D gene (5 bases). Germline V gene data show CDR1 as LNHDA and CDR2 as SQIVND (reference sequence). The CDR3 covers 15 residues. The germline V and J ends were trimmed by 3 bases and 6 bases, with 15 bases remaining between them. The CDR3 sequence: CASSISGGIGQPQHF. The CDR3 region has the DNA TGTGCCAGTAGTATTTCGGGGGGGATCGGTCAGCCCCAGCATTTT. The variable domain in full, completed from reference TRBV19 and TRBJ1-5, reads DGGITQSPKYLFRKEGQNVTLSCEQNLNHDAMYWYRQDPGQGLRLIYYSQIVNDFQKGDIAEGYSVSREKKESFPLTVTSAQKNPTAFYLCASSISGGIGQPQHFGDGTRLSIL.

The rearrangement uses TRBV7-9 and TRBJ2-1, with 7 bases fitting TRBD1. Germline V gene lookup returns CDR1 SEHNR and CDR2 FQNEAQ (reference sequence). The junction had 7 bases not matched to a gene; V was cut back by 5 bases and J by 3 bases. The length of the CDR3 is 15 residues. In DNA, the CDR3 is TGTGCCAGCAGCCCGACAGGGACGAGCTACAATGAGCAGTTCTTC. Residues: CASSPTGTSYNEQFF.

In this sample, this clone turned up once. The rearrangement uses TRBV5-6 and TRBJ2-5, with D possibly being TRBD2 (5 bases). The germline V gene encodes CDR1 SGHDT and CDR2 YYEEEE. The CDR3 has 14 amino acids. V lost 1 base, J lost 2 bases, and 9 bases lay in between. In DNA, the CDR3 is TGTGCCAGCAGCTTGATTACGGGGCAAGAGACCCAGTACTTC. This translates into CASSLITGQETQYF. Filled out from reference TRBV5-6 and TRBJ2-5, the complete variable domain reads DAGVTQSPTHLIKTRGQQVTLRCSPKSGHDTVSWYQQALGQGPQFIFQYYEEEERQRGNFPDRFSGHQFPNYSSELNVNALLLGDSALYLCASSLITGQETQYFGPGTRLLVL.

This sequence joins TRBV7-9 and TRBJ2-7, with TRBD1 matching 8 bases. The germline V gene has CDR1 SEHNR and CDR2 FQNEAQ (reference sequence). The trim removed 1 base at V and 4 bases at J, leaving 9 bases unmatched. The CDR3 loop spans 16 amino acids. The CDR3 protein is CASSLGGGQGLYEQYF. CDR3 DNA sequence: TGTGCCAGCAGCTTAGGAGGCGGACAGGGATTATACGAGCAGTACTTC.

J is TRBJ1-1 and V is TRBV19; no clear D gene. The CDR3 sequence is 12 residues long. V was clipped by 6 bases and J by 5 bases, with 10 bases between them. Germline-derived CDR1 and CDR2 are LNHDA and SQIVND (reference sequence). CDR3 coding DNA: TGTGCCAGTAGCCTAGGAAGGACTGAAGCTTTCTTT. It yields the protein CASSLGRTEAFF.

The CDR3 sequence: CSVQRGANTGELFF. CDR3 nucleotide sequence: TGCAGCGTTCAACGCGGAGCGAACACCGGGGAGCTGTTTTTT. This chain joins TRBV29-1 and TRBJ2-2; D is undetermined. Germline V gene lookup returns CDR1 SQVTM and CDR2 ANQGSEA. The CDR3 covers 14 residues. V lost 5 bases, J lost 0 bases, and 10 bases lay in between.

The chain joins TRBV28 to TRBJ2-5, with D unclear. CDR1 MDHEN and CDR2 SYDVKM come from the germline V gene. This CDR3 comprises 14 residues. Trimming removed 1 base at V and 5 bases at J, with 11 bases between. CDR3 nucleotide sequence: TGTGCCAGCAGTTTATCTTTACTGGAGGAGACCCAGTACTTC. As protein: CASSLSLLEETQYF.

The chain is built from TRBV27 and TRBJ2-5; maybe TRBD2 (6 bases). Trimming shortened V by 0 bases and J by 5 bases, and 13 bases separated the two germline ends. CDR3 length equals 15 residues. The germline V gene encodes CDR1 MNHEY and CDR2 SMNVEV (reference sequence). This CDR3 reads CASSLSHQEGETQYF. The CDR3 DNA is TGTGCCAGCAGTTTATCCCATCAGGAGGGCGAGACCCAGTACTTC.

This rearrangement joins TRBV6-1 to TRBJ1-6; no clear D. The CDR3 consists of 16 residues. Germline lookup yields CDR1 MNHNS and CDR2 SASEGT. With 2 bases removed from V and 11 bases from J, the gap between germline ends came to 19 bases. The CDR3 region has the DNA TGTGCCAGCAGTGAATCCCCTGTCCCTAAAATACCACCCCTCCACTTT. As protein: CASSESPVPKIPPLHF.

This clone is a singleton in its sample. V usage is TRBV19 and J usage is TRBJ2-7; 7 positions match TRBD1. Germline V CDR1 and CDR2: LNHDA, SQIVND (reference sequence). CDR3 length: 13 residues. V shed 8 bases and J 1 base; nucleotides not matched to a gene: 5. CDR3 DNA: TGTGCCAGTGGTAGGGGGCGATCCTACGAGCAGTACTTC. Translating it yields CASGRGRSYEQYF.

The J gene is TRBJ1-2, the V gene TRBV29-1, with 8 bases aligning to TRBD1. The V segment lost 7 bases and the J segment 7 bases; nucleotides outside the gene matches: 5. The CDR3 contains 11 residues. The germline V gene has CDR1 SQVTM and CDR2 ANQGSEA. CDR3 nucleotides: TGCAGCGGGACAGGGTTGGGTGGCTACACCTTC. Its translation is CSGTGLGGYTF. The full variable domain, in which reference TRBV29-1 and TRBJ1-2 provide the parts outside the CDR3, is SAVISQKPSRDICQRGTSLTIQCQVDSQVTMMFWYRQQPGQSLTLIATANQGSEATYESGFVIDKFPISRPNLTFSTLTVSNMSPEDSSIYLCSGTGLGGYTFGSGTRLTVV.

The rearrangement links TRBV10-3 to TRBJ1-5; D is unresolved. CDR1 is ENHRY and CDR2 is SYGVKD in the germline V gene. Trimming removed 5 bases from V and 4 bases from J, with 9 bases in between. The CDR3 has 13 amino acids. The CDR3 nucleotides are TGTGCCATCAGTCATACAGAAAATCAGCCCCAGCATTTT. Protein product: CAISHTENQPQHF.

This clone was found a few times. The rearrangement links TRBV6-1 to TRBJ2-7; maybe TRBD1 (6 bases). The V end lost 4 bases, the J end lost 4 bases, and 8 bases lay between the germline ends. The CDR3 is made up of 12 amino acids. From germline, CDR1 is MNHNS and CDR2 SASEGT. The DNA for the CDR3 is TGTGCCAGCAGTGTAGACAGGTACGAGCAGTACTTC. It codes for CASSVDRYEQYF.

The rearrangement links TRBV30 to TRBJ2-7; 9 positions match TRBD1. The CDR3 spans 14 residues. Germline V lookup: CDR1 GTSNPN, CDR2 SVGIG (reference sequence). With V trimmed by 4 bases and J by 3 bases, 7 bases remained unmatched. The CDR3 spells CAWTPGDRVYEQYF. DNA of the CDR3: TGTGCCTGGACCCCTGGGGACAGGGTCTACGAGCAGTACTTC.

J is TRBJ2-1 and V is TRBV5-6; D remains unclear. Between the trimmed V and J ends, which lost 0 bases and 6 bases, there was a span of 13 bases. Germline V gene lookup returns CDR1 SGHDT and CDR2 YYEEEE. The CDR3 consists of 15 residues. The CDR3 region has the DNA TGTGCCAGCAGCTTGGCCCCTCTACCGGTCAATGAGCAGTTCTTC. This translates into CASSLAPLPVNEQFF.

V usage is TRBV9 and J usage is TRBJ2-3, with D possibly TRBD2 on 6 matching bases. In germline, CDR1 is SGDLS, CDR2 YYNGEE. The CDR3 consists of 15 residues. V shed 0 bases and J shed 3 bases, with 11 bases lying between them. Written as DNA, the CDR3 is TGTGCCAGCAGCGTAGTCGGGAGAGGGACAGATACGCAGTATTTT. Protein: CASSVVGRGTDTQYF. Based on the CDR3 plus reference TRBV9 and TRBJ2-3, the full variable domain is DSGVTQTPKHLITATGQRVTLRCSPRSGDLSVYWYQQSLDQGLQFLIQYYNGEERAKGNILERFSAQQFPDLHSELNLSSLELGDSALYFCASSVVGRGTDTQYFGPGTRLTVL.

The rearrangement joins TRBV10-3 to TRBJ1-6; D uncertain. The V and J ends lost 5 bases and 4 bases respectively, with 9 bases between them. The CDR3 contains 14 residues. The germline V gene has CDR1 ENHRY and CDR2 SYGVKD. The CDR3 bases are TGTGCCATCAGTCCAGAACGTTATAATTCACCCCTCCACTTT. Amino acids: CAISPERYNSPLHF.

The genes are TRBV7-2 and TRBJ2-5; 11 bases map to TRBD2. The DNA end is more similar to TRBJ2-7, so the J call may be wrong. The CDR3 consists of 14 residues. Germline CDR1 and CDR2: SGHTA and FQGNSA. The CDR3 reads CASRLTSGNYEQYF. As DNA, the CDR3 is TGTGCCAGCAGGCTGACTAGCGGGAACTACGAGCAGTACTTC.

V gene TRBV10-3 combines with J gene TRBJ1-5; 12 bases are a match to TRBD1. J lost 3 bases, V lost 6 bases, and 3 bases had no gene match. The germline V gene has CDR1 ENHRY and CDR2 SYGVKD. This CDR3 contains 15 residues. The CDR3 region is CAISGTGGLNQPQHF. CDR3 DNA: TGTGCCATCAGCGGGACAGGGGGCCTCAATCAGCCCCAGCATTTT.

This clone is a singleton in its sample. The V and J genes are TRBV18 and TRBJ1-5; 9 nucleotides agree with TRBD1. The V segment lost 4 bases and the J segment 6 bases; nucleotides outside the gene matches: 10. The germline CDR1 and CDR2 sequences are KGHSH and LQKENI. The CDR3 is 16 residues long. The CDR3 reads CASSRGDRVMGQPQHF. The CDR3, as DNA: TGTGCCAGCTCACGAGGGGACAGGGTGATGGGTCAGCCCCAGCATTTT.

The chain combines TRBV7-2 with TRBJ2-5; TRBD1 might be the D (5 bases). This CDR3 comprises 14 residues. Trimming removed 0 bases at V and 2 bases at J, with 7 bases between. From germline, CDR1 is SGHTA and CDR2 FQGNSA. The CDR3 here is CASSLADRQETQYF. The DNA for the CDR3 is TGTGCCAGCAGCTTAGCCGACAGACAAGAGACCCAGTACTTC.